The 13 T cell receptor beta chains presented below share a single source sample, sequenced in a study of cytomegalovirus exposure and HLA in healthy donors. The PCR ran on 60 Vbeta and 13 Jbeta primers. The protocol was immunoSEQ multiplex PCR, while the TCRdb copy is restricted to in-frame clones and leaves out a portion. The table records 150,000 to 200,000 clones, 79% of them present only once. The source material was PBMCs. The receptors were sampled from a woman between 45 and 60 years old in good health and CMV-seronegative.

The DNA of the CDR3 is TGTGCCAGCAGCCTGCGCCAGGGGGGTATCAATGAGCAGTTCTTC. This translates into CASSLRQGGINEQFF. The V and J genes are TRBV11-2 and TRBJ2-1, with D maybe TRBD1 (7 bases). Per germline, CDR1 SGHAT and CDR2 FQNNGV. Trimming cost V 5 bases and J 6 bases, with 17 bases left between them. This CDR3 is 15 amino acids long.

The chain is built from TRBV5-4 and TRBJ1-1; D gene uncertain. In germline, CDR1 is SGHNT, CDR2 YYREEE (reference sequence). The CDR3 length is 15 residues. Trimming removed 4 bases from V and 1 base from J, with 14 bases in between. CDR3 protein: CASSPPIGANTEAFF. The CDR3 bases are TGTGCCAGCAGCCCGCCTATTGGAGCGAACACTGAAGCTTTCTTT.

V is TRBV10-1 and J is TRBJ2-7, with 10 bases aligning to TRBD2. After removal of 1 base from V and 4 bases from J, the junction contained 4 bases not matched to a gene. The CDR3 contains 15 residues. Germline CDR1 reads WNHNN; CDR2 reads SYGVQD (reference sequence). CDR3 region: CASSEYASGGYEQYF. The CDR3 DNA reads TGCGCCAGCAGTGAGTACGCTAGCGGGGGTTACGAGCAGTACTTC.

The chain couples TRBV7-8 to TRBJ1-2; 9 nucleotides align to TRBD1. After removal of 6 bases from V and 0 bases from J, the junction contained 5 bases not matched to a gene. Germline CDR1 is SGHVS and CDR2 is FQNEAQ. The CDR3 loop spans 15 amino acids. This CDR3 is CASSTRQGANYGYTF. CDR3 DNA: TGTGCCAGCAGTACCAGACAGGGGGCTAACTATGGCTACACCTTC.

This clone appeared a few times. CDR3 residues: CASRRTGEQFF. The DNA for the CDR3 is TGTGCCAGCAGAAGGACAGGTGAGCAGTTCTTC. The chain uses TRBV5-6 and TRBJ2-1; 7 positions match TRBD1. The germline CDR1 and CDR2 sequences are SGHDT and YYEEEE. The V and J ends lost 5 bases and 9 bases, in that order; junction bases with no gene match: 2. The length of the CDR3 is 11 residues.

Here the CDR3 reads CASSIATGANQPQHF. The CDR3 DNA reads TGTGCCAGTAGTATTGCCACAGGGGCCAATCAGCCCCAGCATTTT. The chain is built from TRBV19 and TRBJ1-5; the match to TRBD1 covers 7 bases. V was pared by 3 bases and J by 3 bases, with 5 bases of the junction left unmatched. Germline V gene data show CDR1 as LNHDA and CDR2 as SQIVND (reference sequence). The CDR3 consists of 15 residues.

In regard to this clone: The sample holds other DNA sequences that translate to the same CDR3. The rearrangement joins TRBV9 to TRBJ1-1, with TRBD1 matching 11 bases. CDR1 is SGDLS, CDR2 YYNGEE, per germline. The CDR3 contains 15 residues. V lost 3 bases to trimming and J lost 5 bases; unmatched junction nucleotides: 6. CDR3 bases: TGTGCCAGCAGCGCGGGGGACAGGGGGGGGACTGAAGCTTTCTTT. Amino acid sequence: CASSAGDRGGTEAFF.

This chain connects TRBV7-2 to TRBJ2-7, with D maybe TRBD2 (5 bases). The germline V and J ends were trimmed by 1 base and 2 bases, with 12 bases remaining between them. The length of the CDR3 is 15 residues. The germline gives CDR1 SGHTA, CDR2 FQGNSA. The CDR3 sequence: CASSLGGYGTYEQYF. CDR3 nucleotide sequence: TGTGCCAGCAGCTTAGGAGGGTATGGTACCTACGAGCAGTACTTC.

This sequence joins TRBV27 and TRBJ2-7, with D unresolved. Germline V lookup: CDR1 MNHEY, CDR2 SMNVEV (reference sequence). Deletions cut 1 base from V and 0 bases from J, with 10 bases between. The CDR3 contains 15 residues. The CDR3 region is CASSLWAKSSYEQYF. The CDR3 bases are TGTGCCAGCAGTTTATGGGCTAAGAGCTCCTACGAGCAGTACTTC.

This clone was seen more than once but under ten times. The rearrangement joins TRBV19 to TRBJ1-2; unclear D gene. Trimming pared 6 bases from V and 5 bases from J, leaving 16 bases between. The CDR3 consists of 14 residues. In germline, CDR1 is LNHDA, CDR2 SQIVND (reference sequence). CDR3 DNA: TGTGCCAGTAGCAAGCCGTCGGGGAGTTATGGCTACACCTTC. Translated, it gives CASSKPSGSYGYTF.

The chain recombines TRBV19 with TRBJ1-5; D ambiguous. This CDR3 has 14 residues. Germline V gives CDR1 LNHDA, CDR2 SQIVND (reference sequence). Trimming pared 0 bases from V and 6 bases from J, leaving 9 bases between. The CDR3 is CASSIEPGTQPQHF. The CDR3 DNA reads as TGTGCCAGTAGTATAGAGCCGGGTACTCAGCCCCAGCATTTT.

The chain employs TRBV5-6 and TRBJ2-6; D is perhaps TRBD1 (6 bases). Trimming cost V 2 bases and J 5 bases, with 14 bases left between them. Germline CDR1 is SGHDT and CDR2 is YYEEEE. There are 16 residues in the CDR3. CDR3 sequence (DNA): TGTGCCAGCAGCTTATACAGGGTTAGGAGGGCCAACGTCCTGACTTTC. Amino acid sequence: CASSLYRVRRANVLTF.

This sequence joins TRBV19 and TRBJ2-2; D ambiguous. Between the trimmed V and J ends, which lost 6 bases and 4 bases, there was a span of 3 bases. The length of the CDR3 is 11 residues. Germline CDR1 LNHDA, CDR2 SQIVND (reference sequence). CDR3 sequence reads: CASRATGELFF. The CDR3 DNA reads TGTGCCAGTAGGGCCACCGGGGAGCTGTTTTTT.